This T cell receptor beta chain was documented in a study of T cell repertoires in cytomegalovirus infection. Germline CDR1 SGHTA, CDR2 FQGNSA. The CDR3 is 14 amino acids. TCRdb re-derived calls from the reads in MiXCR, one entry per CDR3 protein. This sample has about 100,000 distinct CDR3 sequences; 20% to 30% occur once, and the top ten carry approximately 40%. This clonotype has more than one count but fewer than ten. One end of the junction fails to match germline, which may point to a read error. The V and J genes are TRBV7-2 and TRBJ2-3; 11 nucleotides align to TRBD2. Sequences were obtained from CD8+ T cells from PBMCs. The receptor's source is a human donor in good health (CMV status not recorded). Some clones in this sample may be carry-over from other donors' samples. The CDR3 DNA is TGTGCCAGCAACTTAGCGGGGGGGGGTGATACGCAGTATTTT. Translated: CASNLAGGGDTQYF.